A selection of T cell receptor beta chains follows, all from one sample in a study of blood T cell repertoires in COVID-19. The repertoire was sequenced with immunoSEQ multiplex PCR; TCRdb's copy has only in-frame clones and lacks some. This sample carries around 320,000 clones, roughly 87% of them seen once, and the ten largest clones take approximately 2%. Sequenced input: peripheral blood. All receptors come from a man aged 18 to 29 with active or convalescent COVID-19. Each CDR3 is given with its conserved first and last residue. The D gene is left open where the match is weak. Size values are once, few and many counts, or a class for expanded clones, and some rows have none.

size: NA
D: NA
J: TRBJ2-7
V: TRBV5-5
DNA: TGTGCCAGCAGCTTGGGCCACAGGGATTTCGACGAGCAGTACTTC
CDR3: CASSLGHRDFDEQYF

size: NA
D: TRBD1
J: TRBJ1-5
V: TRBV5-6
DNA: TGTGCCAGCAGCTTTGGGACAGGGGGCAATCAGCCCCAGCATTTT
CDR3: CASSFGTGGNQPQHF

size: NA
D: NA
J: TRBJ1-5
V: TRBV7-2
DNA: TGTGCCAGCAGCTTAGATGTAGTAAAGAGGCCCCAGCATTTT
CDR3: CASSLDVVKRPQHF

size: NA
D: NA
J: TRBJ1-1
V: TRBV5-6
DNA: TGTGCCAGCAGCTTGGGACGGGGAAACATGAACACTGAAGCTTTCTTT
CDR3: CASSLGRGNMNTEAFF

size: NA
D: NA
J: TRBJ1-5
V: TRBV27
DNA: TGTGCCAGCAGTACGATGCCGGGGGGTCAGCCCCAGCATTTT
CDR3: CASSTMPGGQPQHF

size: few
D: TRBD1
J: TRBJ1-6
V: TRBV18
DNA: TGTGCCAGCTCACCATTGGAGGGGGCTGTATTTTCACCCCTCCACTTT
CDR3: CASSPLEGAVFSPLHF

size: NA
D: NA
J: TRBJ2-1
V: TRBV6-5
DNA: TGTGCCAGCAGTTATAGAGTTTACAATGAGCAGTTCTTC
CDR3: CASSYRVYNEQFF

size: NA
D: NA
J: TRBJ1-2
V: TRBV2
DNA: TGTGCCAGCAGTGAAGCGCTGGGACTAGGAGGCTACACCTTC
CDR3: CASSEALGLGGYTF

size: NA
D: NA
J: TRBJ2-5
V: TRBV29-1
DNA: TGCAGCGTTGGGGAGGAGACCCAGTACTTC
CDR3: CSVGEETQYF

size: once
D: NA
J: TRBJ1-5
V: TRBV19
DNA: TGTGCCAGTATGGGGGGTTATAGCAATCAGCCCCAGCATTTT
CDR3: CASMGGYSNQPQHF

size: NA
D: TRBD2
J: TRBJ2-7
V: TRBV28
DNA: TGTGCCAGCAGTTTACTAGCGGGAGGGCAGTACGAGCAGTACTTC
CDR3: CASSLLAGGQYEQYF

size: NA
D: NA
J: TRBJ1-2
V: TRBV3-1/TRBV3-2
DNA: TGTGCCAGCAGCCAAGCGTCTTCAGGGGTGGTTGGCTACACCTTC
CDR3: CASSQASSGVVGYTF

size: NA
D: TRBD1
J: TRBJ2-7
V: TRBV28
DNA: TGTGCCAGCAGTTCAGCCCCCGGGACAGGGGCCGCCTACGAGCAGTACTTC
CDR3: CASSSAPGTGAAYEQYF

size: NA
D: TRBD2
J: TRBJ2-3
V: TRBV5-4
DNA: TGTGCCAGCAGCACCCCTACTAGCGGAAGCACAGATACGCAGTATTTT
CDR3: CASSTPTSGSTDTQYF

size: once
D: TRBD2
J: TRBJ2-2
V: TRBV19
DNA: TGTGCCAGTAAAGCGCGGGGGGCTAGCGGGGAGCTGTTTTTT
CDR3: CASKARGASGELFF

size: NA
D: TRBD1
J: TRBJ1-4
V: TRBV2
DNA: TGTGCCAGCAGGCCACAGGGGGCGGGGAGTGAAAAACTGTTTTTT
CDR3: CASRPQGAGSEKLFF

size: NA
D: NA
J: TRBJ2-1
V: TRBV18
DNA: TGTGCCAGCTCACCACGGCCAGGGGAGGGCAATGAGCAGTTCTTC
CDR3: CASSPRPGEGNEQFF

size: once
D: TRBD2
J: TRBJ2-7
V: TRBV11-2
DNA: TGTGCCAGCAGCTTAGATCAGGGACTAGCGGCCATCGACGCCTACGAGCAGTACTTC
CDR3: CASSLDQGLAAIDAYEQYF

size: NA
D: NA
J: TRBJ2-1
V: TRBV20-1
DNA: TGCAGTGCCTTGAGGGAGGATGAGCAGTTCTTC
CDR3: CSALREDEQFF

size: NA
D: NA
J: TRBJ2-7
V: TRBV4-1
DNA: TGCGCCAGCAGCCAATGGGGCAGGAACTACGAGCAGTACTTC
CDR3: CASSQWGRNYEQYF

size: NA
D: NA
J: TRBJ1-2
V: TRBV6-5
DNA: TGTGCCAGCAGTTACTCTTTAGAGCTGAGCTATGGCTACACCTTC
CDR3: CASSYSLELSYGYTF

size: NA
D: NA
J: TRBJ1-1
V: TRBV5-1
DNA: TGCGCCAGCAGCCAGGCCAGGGGAGGGACTGAAGCTTTCTTT
CDR3: CASSQARGGTEAFF

size: NA
D: NA
J: TRBJ2-1
V: TRBV28
DNA: TGTGCCAGCAGGTCAGGGTTGGGGAATGAGCAGTTCTTC
CDR3: CASRSGLGNEQFF

size: NA
D: TRBD1
J: TRBJ2-1
V: TRBV5-1
DNA: TGCGCCAGCAGCTTGGGGGCGCGGACAGGGGGTCGCTCGTCCTCCTACAATGAGCAGTTCTTC
CDR3: CASSLGARTGGRSSSYNEQFF

size: once
D: TRBD1
J: TRBJ1-2
V: TRBV9
DNA: TGTGCCAGCAAGCCGGGACAGCTTAACTATGGCTACACCTTC
CDR3: CASKPGQLNYGYTF

size: NA
D: NA
J: TRBJ1-2
V: TRBV28
DNA: TGTGCCAGCAGTTTACGAGGTTTTGGCTACACCTTC
CDR3: CASSLRGFGYTF

size: NA
D: TRBD2
J: TRBJ2-1
V: TRBV14
DNA: TGTGCCAGCAGCCGAGTAGCCGGGACTAGCTCTAATGAGCAGTTCTTC
CDR3: CASSRVAGTSSNEQFF

size: NA
D: NA
J: TRBJ2-1
V: TRBV4-1
DNA: TGCGCCAGCAGCCAAGATCCCAGGGGCAATGAGCAGTTCTTC
CDR3: CASSQDPRGNEQFF

size: NA
D: NA
J: TRBJ2-7
V: TRBV14
DNA: TGTGCCAGCAGCCCCCGCACATTCGTAAAGTACGAGCAGTACTTC
CDR3: CASSPRTFVKYEQYF

size: NA
D: NA
J: TRBJ1-5
V: TRBV2
DNA: TGTGCCAGCAGTGAAGCGGGGGGAACTCAGCCCCAGCATTTT
CDR3: CASSEAGGTQPQHF

size: NA
D: NA
J: TRBJ2-1
V: TRBV5-4
DNA: TGTGCCAGCAGCTTGGAAGCGGGTTTACCCAATGAGCAGTTCTTC
CDR3: CASSLEAGLPNEQFF

size: NA
D: NA
J: TRBJ1-1
V: TRBV5-1
DNA: TGCGCCAGCAGCTTGGCCGGGGCAGGGGACACTGAAGCTTTCTTT
CDR3: CASSLAGAGDTEAFF

size: NA
D: TRBD1
J: TRBJ2-7
V: TRBV2
DNA: TGTGCCAGCAATACCGGGACAGGGTTCAACGAGCAGTACTTC
CDR3: CASNTGTGFNEQYF

size: NA
D: NA
J: TRBJ1-4
V: TRBV25-1
DNA: TGTGCCAGCAGTGAATATAGACTTAATGAAAAACTGTTTTTT
CDR3: CASSEYRLNEKLFF

size: NA
D: NA
J: TRBJ1-2
V: TRBV4-1
DNA: TGCGCCAGCAGCCAGGGGCAGGGGACAAACTATGGCTACACCTTC
CDR3: CASSQGQGTNYGYTF

size: NA
D: TRBD2
J: TRBJ2-2
V: TRBV11-3
DNA: TGTGCCAGCAGCCCAACTAGCGGTATGAACACCGGGGAGCTGTTTTTT
CDR3: CASSPTSGMNTGELFF

size: NA
D: NA
J: TRBJ2-3
V: TRBV2
DNA: TGTGCCAGCAGTGAGACGGGAGCCTACGGGACAGATACGCAGTATTTT
CDR3: CASSETGAYGTDTQYF

size: NA
D: TRBD2
J: TRBJ2-3
V: TRBV5-1
DNA: TGCGCCAGCAGCGGGGGAGGGTACACAGATACGCAGTATTTT
CDR3: CASSGGGYTDTQYF

size: NA
D: NA
J: TRBJ2-5
V: TRBV7-9
DNA: TGTGCCAGCAGCAGTCGGGATGATCAAGAGACCCAGTACTTC
CDR3: CASSSRDDQETQYF

size: NA
D: NA
J: TRBJ2-3
V: TRBV5-6
DNA: TGTGCCAGCAGCTTGTTTTGGGGGGCAGATACGCAGTATTTT
CDR3: CASSLFWGADTQYF

size: NA
D: NA
J: TRBJ2-7
V: TRBV5-6
DNA: TGTGCCAGCAGCCTGGGGGGGGGCCTCCCATCCTACGAGCAGTACTTC
CDR3: CASSLGGGLPSYEQYF

size: few
D: NA
J: TRBJ2-7
V: TRBV28
DNA: TGTGCCAGCGGGGGCGTAAACTACGAGCAGTACTTC
CDR3: CASGGVNYEQYF

size: once
D: TRBD2
J: TRBJ2-2
V: TRBV19
DNA: TGTGCCAGTGGAGCGGGGGGCACCGGGGAGCTGTTTTTT
CDR3: CASGAGGTGELFF

size: NA
D: TRBD2
J: TRBJ2-2
V: TRBV6-5
DNA: TGTGCCAGCAGTTGGGAGGGGTCCGGGGAGCTGTTTTTT
CDR3: CASSWEGSGELFF

size: NA
D: TRBD2
J: TRBJ2-2
V: TRBV5-1
DNA: TGCGCCAGCAGCCTAACTAGCGGGAGCTACACCGGGGAGCTGTTTTTT
CDR3: CASSLTSGSYTGELFF

size: NA
D: TRBD2
J: TRBJ2-3
V: TRBV19
DNA: TGTGCCAGTAGTATGGGAAAGACTAGCGGCACAGATACGCAGTATTTT
CDR3: CASSMGKTSGTDTQYF